This TCR beta chain was sequenced in a study of blood T cells in healthy people across ages. Trimming cost V 6 bases and J 7 bases; bases outside gene matches: 6. The CDR3 loop spans 13 amino acids. The germline gives CDR1 SGHRS, CDR2 YFSETQ. Using a J-beta primer mix together with a sample-barcoded 5' primer, a second PCR was run for about 6 to 11 cycles. TCRdb passed the 5' RACE reads through MiXCR, listing each CDR3 protein once. The sample holds about 1.8 million distinct CDR3 sequences, around 50% seen once. Sequenced sample: blood. This chain links TRBV5-1 with TRBJ2-1; 8 nucleotides line up with TRBD1. This sequence originates from a middle-aged woman in good health. CDR3 bases: TGCGCCAGCAACCGGGACAGGATTAATGAGCAGTTCTTC. Its translation is CASNRDRINEQFF.